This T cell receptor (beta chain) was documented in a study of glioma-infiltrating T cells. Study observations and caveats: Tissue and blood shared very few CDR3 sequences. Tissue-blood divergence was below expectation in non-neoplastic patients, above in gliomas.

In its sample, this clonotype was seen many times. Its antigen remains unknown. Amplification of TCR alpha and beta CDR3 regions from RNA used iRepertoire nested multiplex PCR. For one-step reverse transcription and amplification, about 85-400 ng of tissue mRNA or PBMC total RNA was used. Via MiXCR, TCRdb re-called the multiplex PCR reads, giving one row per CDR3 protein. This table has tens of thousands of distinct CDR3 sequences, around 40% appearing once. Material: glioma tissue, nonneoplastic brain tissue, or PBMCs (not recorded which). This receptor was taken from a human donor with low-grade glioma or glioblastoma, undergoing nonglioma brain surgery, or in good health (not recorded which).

The DNA for the CDR3 is TGTGCCAGCAGTTCCGGACTAGCGGGACCTAGCACAGATACGCAGTATTTT. Its protein is CASSSGLAGPSTDTQYF. The rearrangement links TRBV6-4 to TRBJ2-3; 12 bases line up with TRBD2. V lost 5 bases, J lost 0 bases, and 6 bases stayed unmatched. CDR1 is MRHNA and CDR2 is SNTAGT in the germline V gene. This CDR3 spans 17 amino acids.